Each of the 22 T cell receptor beta chains below was sequenced from the same sample in a study of blood T cell repertoires in COVID-19. The method was immunoSEQ multiplex PCR; TCRdb's version includes in-frame clones alone and lacks a portion of them. Altogether 390,000 or so clones are present, approximately 90% being singletons, with the ten largest covering over 0.95%. Sequencing was carried out using PBMCs or T cells enriched from blood (not recorded which). The receptors derive from a man aged 18 to 29 who had recovered from COVID-19.

The V and J genes are TRBV10-1 and TRBJ2-7, with 9 bases fitting TRBD2. Per germline, CDR1 WNHNN and CDR2 SYGVQD (reference sequence). V was clipped by 6 bases and J by 6 bases; unmatched bases: 9. The CDR3 sequence is 14 residues long. CDR3 protein: CASRRREGGSEQYF. CDR3 sequence (DNA): TGCGCCAGCAGAAGGCGGGAGGGAGGAAGCGAGCAGTACTTC.

The chain employs TRBV19 and TRBJ2-5; possible D gene TRBD2, 6 bases. The V end was cut by 3 bases, the J end by 4 bases, with 18 bases between. Germline CDR1 and CDR2: LNHDA and SQIVND (reference sequence). The CDR3 runs to 16 residues. The CDR3 here is CASSIAGVGLGETQYF. DNA of the CDR3: TGTGCCAGTAGTATTGCTGGTGTGGGACTCGGAGAGACCCAGTACTTC.

This sequence joins TRBV24-1 and TRBJ2-1; D gene uncertain. The germline V and J ends were trimmed by 1 base and 0 bases, with 9 bases remaining between them. Germline values: CDR1 KGHDR, CDR2 SFDVKD. This CDR3 is 16 amino acids long. The CDR3 DNA reads TGTGCCACCAGTGATTTTGCCGCTAGCTCCTACAATGAGCAGTTCTTC. Protein sequence: CATSDFAASSYNEQFF.

The chain combines TRBV6-5 with TRBJ2-6; D not resolved. Trimming took 2 bases from V and 0 from J, leaving 8 bases between them. Looked up from germline, CDR1 is MNHEY and CDR2 is SVGAGI. This CDR3 spans 16 amino acids. CDR3 sequence reads: CASSYPTGSGANVLTF. The CDR3 DNA sequence: TGTGCCAGCAGTTACCCGACGGGCTCTGGGGCCAACGTCCTGACTTTC.

The J gene is TRBJ2-1, the V gene TRBV30, with D perhaps matching TRBD2 (5 bases). This CDR3 contains 12 residues. Germline V lookup: CDR1 GTSNPN, CDR2 SVGIG (reference sequence). Trimming left V 1 base short and J 9 bases short, with 10 bases between. This CDR3 is CAWSASEVEQFF. CDR3 nucleotides: TGTGCCTGGAGTGCTTCGGAGGTTGAGCAGTTCTTC.

For the CDR3, the DNA is TGTGCCAGCAGCTTGCTGGAGACAGATACGCAGTATTTT. This gives the protein CASSLLETDTQYF. This chain connects TRBV5-8 to TRBJ2-3; D not certain. V was trimmed by 1 base and J by 3 bases, leaving 6 bases between them. CDR3 length: 13 amino acids. Germline V lookup: CDR1 SGHTS, CDR2 YDEGEE.

The chain links TRBV7-2 to TRBJ2-6, with no clear D. Germline V lookup: CDR1 SGHTA, CDR2 FQGNSA. V was shortened by 1 base and J by 1 base, with 11 bases between the two germline ends. The CDR3 contains 17 residues. CDR3 in DNA: TGTGCCAGCAGCTTAGTGGTTGGGCAATCTGGGGCCAACGTCCTGACTTTC. Translated, it gives CASSLVVGQSGANVLTF.

The V call is TRBV5-1, the J call TRBJ2-3; perhaps TRBD1 as D (5 bases). Germline-derived CDR1 and CDR2 are SGHRS and YFSETQ. The CDR3 contains 14 residues. The V end was cut by 5 bases, the J end by 7 bases, with 17 bases between. CDR3 nucleotides: TGCGCCAGCAGGCCCAAAACAGGTATGTATACGCAGTATTTT. Encoded protein: CASRPKTGMYTQYF.

This sequence joins TRBV15 and TRBJ1-5; D possibly corresponds to TRBD1 (6 bases). Germline loops: CDR1 LNHNV, CDR2 YYDKDF (reference sequence). The length of the CDR3 is 14 residues. The V end was cut by 4 bases, the J end by 4 bases, with 11 bases between. The DNA of the CDR3 is TGTGCCACCAGCACTCGACAGGCGAATCAGCCCCAGCATTTT. Its protein is CATSTRQANQPQHF.

The chain recombines TRBV4-1 with TRBJ2-2, with 14 bases identical to TRBD2. The ends lost 4 bases at V and 4 bases at J; junction bases unmatched: 8. Per germline, CDR1 MGHRA and CDR2 YSYEKL. The CDR3 covers 18 residues. The CDR3 spells CASSPRTSGRTGTGELFF. CDR3 coding DNA: TGCGCCAGCAGCCCCAGGACTAGCGGGAGGACGGGCACCGGGGAGCTGTTTTTT.

The rearrangement links TRBV7-2 to TRBJ1-5; 9 nucleotides align to TRBD1. The germline V gene encodes CDR1 SGHTA and CDR2 FQGNSA. J was trimmed by 3 bases and V by 5 bases; bases with no gene match: 5. CDR3 length equals 15 residues. CDR3: CASSRGQGLNQPQHF. The CDR3 DNA is TGTGCCAGCAGCAGGGGACAGGGTCTCAATCAGCCCCAGCATTTT.

This chain connects TRBV10-1 to TRBJ2-4; D may be TRBD1 (7 bases). V dropped 3 bases and J dropped 7 bases, with 16 bases sitting between them. Germline CDR1 WNHNN, CDR2 SYGVQD (reference sequence). The CDR3 consists of 15 residues. In nucleotides, the CDR3 is TGCGCCAGCAGTGACGAGGGGGCGGGAAGGAACATTCAGTACTTC. It is translated as CASSDEGAGRNIQYF.

The chain employs TRBV4-2 and TRBJ2-7, with D uncertain. Germline values: CDR1 LGHNA, CDR2 YNFKEQ. The CDR3 has 15 amino acids. The V end was cut by 0 bases, the J end by 2 bases, with 11 bases between. CDR3 DNA: TGTGCCAGCAGCCAAGACTCCCGTTCAGCCTACGAGCAGTACTTC. Protein product: CASSQDSRSAYEQYF.

The V and J genes are TRBV9 and TRBJ2-1; 8 bases fit TRBD2. The CDR3 runs to 14 residues. Germline V gene sequence: CDR1 SGDLS, CDR2 YYNGEE. Trimming removed 3 bases from V and 7 bases from J; junction bases left unmatched: 6. Here the CDR3 reads CASSALAEMNEQFF. In DNA form, the CDR3 reads TGTGCCAGCAGCGCACTAGCGGAGATGAATGAGCAGTTCTTC.

This chain links TRBV11-2 with TRBJ2-7, with a possible D match to TRBD1 (6 bases). CDR3 length: 14 amino acids. V lost 1 base, J lost 2 bases, and 9 bases lay in between. The germline gives CDR1 SGHAT, CDR2 FQNNGV. The CDR3 spells CASSLGGHPYEQYF. The CDR3 region has the DNA TGTGCCAGCAGCTTAGGGGGACATCCCTACGAGCAGTACTTC.

V and J are TRBV28 and TRBJ1-1; 7 positions agree with TRBD1. The V gene end was trimmed by 4 bases and the J gene end by 0 bases; junction bases not matched to a gene: 2. The germline V gene encodes CDR1 MDHEN and CDR2 SYDVKM. The CDR3 spans 14 residues. CDR3 residues: CASSYRGMNTEAFF. The CDR3 nucleotides are TGTGCCAGCAGTTACAGGGGAATGAACACTGAAGCTTTCTTT. Using reference TRBV28 and TRBJ1-1 for the parts outside the CDR3, the full variable domain is DVKVTQSSRYLVKRTGEKVFLECVQDMDHENMFWYRQDPGLGLRLIYFSYDVKMKEKGDIPEGYSVSREKKERFSLILESASTNQTSMYLCASSYRGMNTEAFFGQGTRLTVV.

The V and J genes are TRBV18 and TRBJ1-1; D uncertain. Trimming took off 3 bases at V and 1 base at J, with 9 bases between the two ends. The germline CDR1 and CDR2 sequences are KGHSH and LQKENI. The CDR3 loop spans 14 amino acids. CDR3 sequence (DNA): TGTGCCAGCTCACCTGAACACCAGAACACTGAAGCTTTCTTT. This translates into CASSPEHQNTEAFF.

V and J are TRBV6-2 or TRBV6-3 and TRBJ2-2; 8 nucleotides match TRBD2. The CDR3 covers 17 residues. Germline CDR1 is MNHEY and CDR2 is SVGEGT. V gave up 5 bases and J gave up 5 bases; unmatched junction bases: 13. As DNA, the CDR3 is TGTGCCAGCAGTCTCGAGGCTAGCGGGTTTTTTACCGGGGAGCTGTTTTTT. This encodes CASSLEASGFFTGELFF.

This clone was found once. In nucleotides, the CDR3 is TGCGCCAGCAGCGAGGGACAGGGCCCCCTCTATGGCTACACCTTC. Translation gives CASSEGQGPLYGYTF. The V and J genes are TRBV5-1 and TRBJ1-2, with TRBD1 matching over 9 bases. This CDR3 contains 15 residues. Germline CDR1 is SGHRS and CDR2 is YFSETQ. J was trimmed by 4 bases and V by 4 bases; bases with no gene match: 8.

This clone occurred a few times. This chain connects TRBV19 to TRBJ1-6, with D possibly matching TRBD1 (5 bases). The CDR3 extends over 17 amino acids. Germline CDR1 reads LNHDA; CDR2 reads SQIVND (reference sequence). V lost 5 bases and J 0 bases, leaving 14 bases between the germline ends. The CDR3: CASSGRQRSSYNSPLHF. CDR3 sequence (DNA): TGTGCCAGTAGTGGCCGACAGAGAAGCTCCTATAATTCACCCCTCCACTTT. The variable domain in full, completed from reference TRBV19 and TRBJ1-6, reads DGGITQSPKYLFRKEGQNVTLSCEQNLNHDAMYWYRQDPGQGLRLIYYSQIVNDFQKGDIAEGYSVSREKKESFPLTVTSAQKNPTAFYLCASSGRQRSSYNSPLHFGNGTRLTVT.

This chain links TRBV29-1 with TRBJ1-2; D not resolved. This CDR3 is 13 amino acids long. Germline V lookup: CDR1 SQVTM, CDR2 ANQGSEA. Trimming cost V 7 bases and J 7 bases, with 19 bases left between them. CDR3 nucleotide sequence: TGCAGCGCCCGACCTCAAGTACGGGGTGGCTACACCTTC. Translated: CSARPQVRGGYTF.

The chain recombines TRBV6-5 with TRBJ1-1; D unresolved. CDR3 length: 12 residues. CDR1 and CDR2 from the germline V gene are MNHEY and SVGAGI. Trimming cost V 9 bases and J 6 bases, with 14 bases left between them. The CDR3 here is CASQRREAEAFF. CDR3 sequence (DNA): TGTGCCAGTCAAAGACGGGAGGCTGAAGCTTTCTTT.